Sequencing of this TCR beta chain was carried out in a study of shared clonotypes between healthy human individuals. Study-wide results and caveats: Clonotype sharing across several donors was observed for 4% to 5.5% of naive CD4 clonotypes. In the sorted subsets, rarefaction showed sequencing was incomplete despite large depth.

CD8 memory pooled CD45RO+ cells and CCR7-negative CD45RA+ TemRA cells. The CDR3 sequence is 14 residues long. Remarks on this clone: Antigen unknown.

In the original analysis: As immunoSEQ supplied junction-only sequences (without quality scores), filtering differed. Some clones are missing from TCRdb's copy, which holds only in-frame ones; the method was immunoSEQ multiplex PCR. V and J calls and clone size come straight from that table; D and trimming were deduced from the DNA. The sample shows around 100,000 clones, 65% to 75% of them seen only once. The sequenced sample consisted of memory CD8+ T cells sorted from blood. This sample's subset: CD45RO+ cells pooled with CCR7-negative TemRA cells. The clonotype was recovered from a woman between 25 and 40 years old in good health. The chain combines TRBV21-1 with TRBJ2-7; the DNA was not compared with TRBD1, the D call given in the table. TRBV21-1 is a pseudogene segment. The CDR3 here is CASSKTTGPYEQYF. CDR3 nucleotides: TGTGCCAGCAGCAAAACGACAGGTCCCTACGAGCAGTACTTC.